A single sample is the source of the 24 T cell receptor beta chains below, sequenced in a study of cytomegalovirus exposure and HLA in healthy donors. Primers included in the PCR were 60 Vbeta and 13 Jbeta primers. Measured with immunoSEQ multiplex PCR; TCRdb has only the in-frame clones, and not every one. The table includes some 170,000 clones, over 60% detected once. Source material: PBMCs. The receptors here all came from a woman in her twenties or thirties in good health and CMV-seronegative.

This sequence joins TRBV18 and TRBJ2-5; 7 positions match TRBD2. Trimming removed 7 bases from V and 5 bases from J; junction bases left unmatched: 13. The CDR3 loop spans 15 amino acids. In germline, CDR1 is KGHSH, CDR2 LQKENI. DNA of the CDR3: TGTGCCAGCTTGCCAGGTAGCGGGCCCTTTGAGACCCAGTACTTC. It yields the protein CASLPGSGPFETQYF.

The V call is TRBV28, the J call TRBJ1-2; 7 bases fit TRBD1. Germline V gives CDR1 MDHEN, CDR2 SYDVKM. Trimming removed 6 bases from V and 5 bases from J; junction bases left unmatched: 18. The length of the CDR3 is 17 residues. For the CDR3, the DNA is TGTGCCAGCAGGGCAATACAGGGGATTCAAAGGAGATATGGCTACACCTTC. Translated: CASRAIQGIQRRYGYTF.

The J gene is TRBJ2-1, the V gene TRBV2; no clear D. The CDR3 extends over 12 amino acids. CDR1 SNHLY and CDR2 FYNNEI come from the germline V gene. V lost 8 bases, J lost 6 bases, and 11 bases lay in between. DNA of the CDR3: TGTGCCAGCTTAGGCACGGGCAATGAGCAGTTCTTC. It yields the protein CASLGTGNEQFF. The complete variable domain, with remaining parts taken from reference TRBV2 and TRBJ2-1, reads EPEVTQTPSHQVTQMGQEVILRCVPISNHLYFYWYRQILGQKVEFLVSFYNNEISEKSEIFDDQFSVERPDGSNFTLKIRSTKLEDSAMYFCASLGTGNEQFFGPGTRLTVL.

The J gene is TRBJ2-3, the V gene TRBV28, with TRBD2 matching 9 bases. Trimming cost V 3 bases and J 4 bases; bases outside gene matches: 2. CDR3 length: 14 amino acids. Germline loops: CDR1 MDHEN, CDR2 SYDVKM. The CDR3 nucleotides read TGTGCCAGCAGTTTGGGCGGGAGGGCAGATACGCAGTATTTT. This sequence encodes CASSLGGRADTQYF.

This clone appeared a few times. The J gene is TRBJ1-6, the V gene TRBV11-2, with D possibly being TRBD1 (5 bases). Germline V gives CDR1 SGHAT, CDR2 FQNNGV. Trimming left V 2 bases short and J 8 bases short, with 16 bases between. The CDR3 sequence is 16 residues long. The CDR3 loop reads CASSLTPRRGYSPLHF. The CDR3 DNA follows: TGTGCCAGCAGCTTAACCCCCCGAAGGGGTTATTCACCCCTCCACTTT.

This clone was counted only a few times. The chain uses TRBV7-9 and TRBJ2-3, with 7 nucleotides matching TRBD2. Germline-derived CDR1 and CDR2 are SEHNR and FQNEAQ (reference sequence). The V and J ends lost 1 base and 10 bases, in that order; junction bases with no gene match: 8. This CDR3 has 14 amino acids. The CDR3 DNA reads as TGTGCCAGCAGCTTAGGCGGGAGAACAGCTGCGCAGTATTTT. This gives the protein CASSLGGRTAAQYF.

The chain uses TRBV27 and TRBJ1-6; D unclear. Germline values: CDR1 MNHEY, CDR2 SMNVEV (reference sequence). Trimming removed 6 bases from V and 8 bases from J, with 8 bases in between. The CDR3 totals 12 residues. CDR3 sequence: CASSSYDSPLHF. The DNA of the CDR3 is TGTGCCAGCAGCTCCTACGATTCACCCCTCCACTTT.

This chain connects TRBV5-6 to TRBJ2-7, with 7 bases lining up with TRBD2. Germline assignment: CDR1 SGHDT and CDR2 YYEEEE. The V gene end was trimmed by 2 bases and the J gene end by 2 bases; junction bases not matched to a gene: 7. This CDR3 has 15 residues. In DNA form, the CDR3 reads TGTGCCAGCAGCTTTTCTAGCGGCGCTACCTACGAGCAGTACTTC. It codes for CASSFSSGATYEQYF.

The CDR3 DNA reads as TGCGCCAGCAGCTTGGCAGGGGGCGCTTATGGAAACACCATATATTTT. Residues: CASSLAGGAYGNTIYF. The J gene is TRBJ1-3, the V gene TRBV5-1, with 8 bases fitting TRBD1. V dropped 0 bases and J dropped 3; count of bases not matched to a gene: 5. This CDR3 is 16 amino acids long. Germline CDR1 and CDR2: SGHRS and YFSETQ.

This clone was observed a few times. The V gene is TRBV19, the J gene TRBJ2-3; the D is unclear. Trimming removed 4 bases from V and 0 bases from J, with 11 bases in between. From germline, CDR1 is LNHDA and CDR2 SQIVND (reference sequence). The CDR3 extends over 15 amino acids. CDR3 amino acids: CASSNKPTSTDTQYF. In DNA form, the CDR3 reads TGTGCCAGTAGTAACAAACCGACTAGCACAGATACGCAGTATTTT.

The gene calls are TRBV28 and TRBJ1-4; a possible D gene is TRBD1 (5 bases). Germline lookup yields CDR1 MDHEN and CDR2 SYDVKM. Trimming removed 2 bases from V and 11 bases from J, with 9 bases in between. This CDR3 region has 12 residues. The CDR3 sequence: CASSLRGGKLFF. The CDR3, as DNA: TGTGCCAGCAGTTTACGGGGGGGGAAACTGTTTTTT. Combining the CDR3 with reference TRBV28 and TRBJ1-4 gives the whole variable domain DVKVTQSSRYLVKRTGEKVFLECVQDMDHENMFWYRQDPGLGLRLIYFSYDVKMKEKGDIPEGYSVSREKKERFSLILESASTNQTSMYLCASSLRGGKLFFGSGTQLSVL.

As for this clone: Other DNA sequences within the sample encode an identical CDR3. The rearrangement uses TRBV18 and TRBJ1-5; D might be TRBD1 (6 bases). CDR1 is KGHSH and CDR2 is LQKENI in the germline V gene. The CDR3 extends over 14 amino acids. With 6 bases removed from V and 6 bases from J, the gap between germline ends came to 15 bases. The chain's CDR3 is CASSLNREGQPQHF. The CDR3 nucleotides read TGTGCCAGCTCCCTCAACAGGGAGGGTCAGCCCCAGCATTTT.

The gene calls are TRBV11-2 and TRBJ2-5; 7 positions agree with TRBD1. The V segment lost 5 bases and the J segment 5 bases; nucleotides outside the gene matches: 8. Germline V gene data show CDR1 as SGHAT and CDR2 as FQNNGV. This CDR3 comprises 14 residues. CDR3 protein: CASSRRDRKETQYF. CDR3 nucleotide sequence: TGTGCCAGCAGCCGACGGGACAGAAAGGAGACCCAGTACTTC. The entire variable domain, with the rest obtained from reference TRBV11-2 and TRBJ2-5, is as follows: EAGVAQSPRYKIIEKRQSVAFWCNPISGHATLYWYQQILGQGPKLLIQFQNNGVVDDSQLPKDRFSAERLKGVDSTLKIQPAKLEDSAVYLCASSRRDRKETQYFGPGTRLLVL.

The gene calls are TRBV7-6 and TRBJ2-5; TRBD1 agrees at 11 bases. The J call may be incorrect, as the DNA end agrees better with TRBJ2-7. The CDR3 loop spans 16 amino acids. Germline V gene lookup returns CDR1 SGHVS and CDR2 FNYEAQ. The CDR3 sequence is CASSLGWTGGFYEQYF. The CDR3 DNA reads as TGTGCCAGCAGCTTAGGTTGGACAGGGGGCTTTTACGAGCAGTACTTC.

V is TRBV6-6 and J is TRBJ1-1, with TRBD1 matching 7 bases. Germline V gene lookup returns CDR1 MNHNY and CDR2 SVGAGI (reference sequence). This CDR3 is 13 amino acids long. The V and J ends lost 5 bases and 6 bases, in that order; junction bases with no gene match: 6. CDR3 DNA: TGTGCCAGCAGTCAGAGGACAGGCGCTGAAGCTTTCTTT. This codes for CASSQRTGAEAFF.

V is TRBV30 and J is TRBJ1-1; D is unclear. The length of the CDR3 is 12 residues. Germline assignment: CDR1 GTSNPN and CDR2 SVGIG (reference sequence). With 3 bases removed from V and 5 bases from J, the gap between germline ends came to 10 bases. CDR3 protein: CAWRQLRTEAFF. CDR3 nucleotides: TGTGCCTGGAGACAGTTAAGGACTGAAGCTTTCTTT. The entire variable domain, with the rest obtained from reference TRBV30 and TRBJ1-1, is as follows: SQTIHQWPATLVQPVGSPLSLECTVEGTSNPNLYWYRQAAGRGLQLLFYSVGIGQISSEVPQNLSASRPQDRQFILSSKKLLLSDSGFYLCAWRQLRTEAFFGQGTRLTVV.

This clone was counted only a few times. The chain uses TRBV19 and TRBJ2-2; possibly TRBD2 for D (5 bases). CDR3 length: 17 amino acids. Trimming cost V 2 bases and J 4 bases, with 17 bases left between them. Per germline, CDR1 LNHDA and CDR2 SQIVND (reference sequence). CDR3 sequence reads: CASSILAGPPSTGELFF. CDR3 in DNA: TGTGCCAGTAGTATACTTGCGGGTCCCCCTTCCACCGGGGAGCTGTTTTTT.

The V gene is TRBV19, the J gene TRBJ1-1; weak D call: TRBD1 (5 bases). Germline values: CDR1 LNHDA, CDR2 SQIVND (reference sequence). The length of the CDR3 is 14 residues. V was pared by 2 bases and J by 4 bases, with 11 bases between. The CDR3, as DNA: TGTGCCAGTAGTATAAGGGGTTTTAGCACTGAAGCTTTCTTT. Amino acid sequence: CASSIRGFSTEAFF. The whole variable domain, filled in from reference TRBV19 and TRBJ1-1, reads DGGITQSPKYLFRKEGQNVTLSCEQNLNHDAMYWYRQDPGQGLRLIYYSQIVNDFQKGDIAEGYSVSREKKESFPLTVTSAQKNPTAFYLCASSIRGFSTEAFFGQGTRLTVV.

This rearrangement joins TRBV19 to TRBJ2-1; TRBD2 matches 13 bases. The CDR3 has 16 residues. CDR1 and CDR2 (germline): LNHDA, SQIVND (reference sequence). V trimming: 10 bases; J trimming: 0 bases; junction bases outside the gene matches: 6. CDR3 protein: CATEGLAGSSYNEQFF. CDR3 DNA: TGTGCCACCGAGGGACTAGCGGGGAGCTCCTACAATGAGCAGTTCTTC.

This chain links TRBV10-3 with TRBJ2-2; TRBD2 matches at 7 bases. Germline trimming cut 6 bases from V and 4 bases from J; bases unmatched to any gene: 5. Germline V CDR1 and CDR2: ENHRY, SYGVKD. The CDR3 length is 14 residues. For the CDR3, the DNA is TGTGCCATCAGGCGGGAGTTGAGCACCGGGGAGCTGTTTTTT. Translated, it gives CAIRRELSTGELFF.

This clone has only a few counts. This chain connects TRBV2 to TRBJ1-1; D is uncertain. Deletions cut 8 bases from V and 7 bases from J, with 11 bases between. CDR1 is SNHLY, CDR2 FYNNEI, per germline. CDR3 size: 11 residues. The DNA of the CDR3 is TGTGCCAGCTTAGTCAGAGGTGAAGCTTTCTTT. Translating gives CASLVRGEAFF.

This clone has a handful of counts. V is TRBV5-1 and J is TRBJ2-1; 7 positions agree with TRBD2. This CDR3 has 18 amino acids. The germline CDR1 and CDR2 sequences are SGHRS and YFSETQ. With 0 bases clipped from V and 2 bases from J, the junction kept 11 bases outside the gene matches. CDR3 loop: CASSLAGGGGGTYNEQFF. Here the CDR3 DNA reads TGCGCCAGCAGCTTGGCGGGAGGTGGGGGAGGGACCTACAATGAGCAGTTCTTC.

The chain couples TRBV5-1 to TRBJ2-1; D is possibly TRBD2 (7 bases). Per germline, CDR1 SGHRS and CDR2 YFSETQ. The V and J ends lost 2 bases and 8 bases respectively, with 17 bases between them. The CDR3 spans 15 residues. CDR3 in DNA: TGCGCCAGCAGCTTCCGTTTTACGGGGGGCGATGAGCAGTTCTTC. This gives the protein CASSFRFTGGDEQFF.

J is TRBJ1-3 and V is TRBV7-2, with D perhaps matching TRBD1 (6 bases). V was trimmed by 5 bases and J by 4 bases, leaving 12 bases between them. This CDR3 comprises 14 residues. Germline V gives CDR1 SGHTA, CDR2 FQGNSA. The CDR3 sequence: CASSAGVAGNTIYF. For the CDR3, the DNA is TGTGCCAGCAGCGCAGGGGTGGCGGGAAACACCATATATTTT.